The rows below give T cell receptor beta chains drawn from one sample of a study of blood T cell repertoires in COVID-19. Libraries were prepared by immunoSEQ multiplex PCR; TCRdb keeps only in-frame clonotypes and omits some of them. The sample lists 150,000 or so clones, roughly 86% occurring once. The sample taken for sequencing was peripheral blood. Receptors originate from a human donor in a cohort sampled during active COVID-19. Each CDR3 is given with its conserved first and last residue. A D gene is named only where the DNA matches it firmly. The size field is filled for only some rows; it gives once, few, many or a size class.

d_gene,abundance,j_gene,v_gene,CDR3nt,CDR3aa
TRBD1,-,TRBJ2-5,TRBV28,TGTGCCAGCAGTTTTACAGGGGGGTCCCAAGAGACCCAGTACTTC,CASSFTGGSQETQYF
TRBD1,-,TRBJ2-7,TRBV12-3/TRBV12-4,TGTGCCAGCAGACGGGACAGCGGGCAGTACTTC,CASRRDSGQYF
-,once,TRBJ2-1,TRBV5-1,TGCGCCAGCAGCTTGGGTCCGGGAAACAATGAGCAGTTCTTC,CASSLGPGNNEQFF
-,-,TRBJ1-3,TRBV5-1,TGCGCCAGCAGCTTGTCCAGCTCTGGAAACACCATATATTTT,CASSLSSSGNTIYF
-,-,TRBJ2-7,TRBV6-4,TGTGCCAGCAATCCCCGGAGCTCCTACGAGCAGTACTTC,CASNPRSSYEQYF
-,-,TRBJ1-1,TRBV28,TGTGCCAGCAGTTTATGGGACTCGGCTTTCTTT,CASSLWDSAFF
-,-,TRBJ2-7,TRBV5-1,TGCGCCAGCAGCGACGACAGAATGAGAAACGAGCAGTACTTC,CASSDDRMRNEQYF
TRBD1,-,TRBJ1-1,TRBV14,TGTGCCAGCAGCCAATGGGACAGGGTGAACACTGAAGCTTTCTTT,CASSQWDRVNTEAFF
-,-,TRBJ2-2,TRBV7-9,TGTGCCAGCAGCACGCGGGACGCGGTTTCCAGGCCTTTAAACACCGGGGAGCTGTTTTTT,CASSTRDAVSRPLNTGELFF
-,-,TRBJ1-5,TRBV18,TGTGCCAGCTCCGAAACAAGTAATCAGCCCCAGCATTTT,CASSETSNQPQHF
-,-,TRBJ1-1,TRBV6-6,TGTGCCAGCAGTTACGTGCGGGGTTCTGACACTGAAGCTTTCTTT,CASSYVRGSDTEAFF
-,once,TRBJ2-6,TRBV6-6,TGTGCCAGCCTTAGGTGGGCAGGGTCTGGGGCCAACGTCCTGACTTTC,CASLRWAGSGANVLTF
TRBD1,-,TRBJ2-3,TRBV7-6,TGTGCCAGCAGCCTCTCGACAGGGTTCGGCACAGATACGCAGTATTTT,CASSLSTGFGTDTQYF
TRBD2,-,TRBJ2-7,TRBV3-1/TRBV3-2,TGTGCCAGCAGCCAAGGTCTAGCGGGATCCTACGAGCAGTACTTC,CASSQGLAGSYEQYF
-,-,TRBJ1-4,TRBV5-4,TGTGCCAGCAGCCCGACGGGTCAGGGGAATGAAAAACTGTTTTTT,CASSPTGQGNEKLFF
-,-,TRBJ1-1,TRBV28,TGTGCCAGCACTGGACATCTGAACACTGAAGCTTTCTTT,CASTGHLNTEAFF
TRBD1,-,TRBJ2-7,TRBV6-6,TGTGCCAGCAGTTCCGGACAGGTCGTCTACGAGCAGTACTTC,CASSSGQVVYEQYF
-,-,TRBJ1-1,TRBV28,TGTGCCAGCAGTTTTCGGGGTATTCGCTGGGAACAAGCTTTCTTT,CASSFRGIRWEQAFF
-,-,TRBJ2-1,TRBV6-5,TGTGCCAGCCAGGGGGGATGGCACAATGAGCAGTTCTTC,CASQGGWHNEQFF
TRBD1,-,TRBJ1-2,TRBV28,TGTGCCAGCAGTGGGGACAGGCCCCTCTATGGCTACACCTTC,CASSGDRPLYGYTF
TRBD2,-,TRBJ2-7,TRBV7-2,TGTGCCAGCAGCTTGGGACTAGCGGGGACCTACGAGCAGTACTTC,CASSLGLAGTYEQYF
TRBD1,-,TRBJ2-7,TRBV6-1,TGTGCCAGCAGTGAAGCCCGGACAGGGTTAGGCGAGCAGTACTTC,CASSEARTGLGEQYF
TRBD1,-,TRBJ2-6,TRBV15,TGTGCCACCAGCACCCTAGGACAGGGCGTAGACTCTGGGGCCAACGTCCTGACTTTC,CATSTLGQGVDSGANVLTF